A selection of T cell receptor beta chains follows, all from one sample in a study of cytomegalovirus exposure and HLA in healthy donors. Sequencing used immunoSEQ multiplex PCR; TCRdb keeps in-frame clones, though not all of them. The sample includes 100,000 to 150,000 clones, more than 70% of them seen just once. The material sequenced was PBMCs. Receptors originate from a man aged 30-40 years in good health and CMV-seronegative. The CDR3 runs from the conserved cysteine through the conserved F or W. A D gene is named only where the DNA matches it firmly.

TRBV7-9 TRBD1 15 CASGSRQGGQGEQYF
TRBV9 - 17 CASSVVGSGLSAGELFF
TRBV7-2 - 15 CASSLRPRGDYGYTF
TRBV5-1 TRBD1 14 CASSSQGERNTIYF
TRBV5-4 TRBD2 17 CASSSIAGELNYNEQFF
TRBV27 TRBD1 14 CASRRRGLTYEQYF
TRBV9 TRBD1 15 CASSPPGTADNEQFF
TRBV7-2 - 13 CASSFRVSNEQFF
TRBV7-3 TRBD2 16 CASSLRSSGLRYEQYF
TRBV6-5 - 16 CASSYSPVAYQETQYF
TRBV4-1 - 15 CASSQVGGETGTQYF
TRBV9 TRBD2 20 CASSNQAGGQGLVNTGELFF
TRBV7-9 TRBD1 14 CASSSRTGHYEQYF
TRBV6-5 TRBD1 15 CASSLTGLGDYGYTF
TRBV15 - 13 CATKAGGNSPLHF
TRBV7-2 - 13 CASSIGTDYEQYF
TRBV11-2 TRBD1 13 CASSPIQGYEQYF
TRBV19 TRBD2 14 CASNEASGSYEQYF
TRBV5-1 TRBD2 15 CASSGLAGGNNEQFF
TRBV7-9 - 13 CASSADNTYGYTF
TRBV6-5 TRBD1 15 CASSPDRGPSYEQYF
TRBV27 - 13 CASFAGAGNTIYF
TRBV10-1 TRBD2 15 CASSDTSGGYNEQFF
TRBV5-4 - 15 CASSLGNRDENTIYF
TRBV7-9 - 15 CASSLMTLGSYEQYF
TRBV9 TRBD2 15 CASSPHMSGSETQYF
TRBV21-1 - 14 CASSKDPANQPQHF
TRBV11-3 - 15 CASSSGGTDTYEQYF
TRBV7-3 - 15 CASSFVASRGDTQYF
TRBV16 - 18 CASSRSRQGIRGAQPQHF
TRBV5-4 - 14 CASSLAQDQETQYF
TRBV27 - 13 CASSWAQAYEQYF
TRBV5-1 TRBD2 15 CASSPAGLAMNEQYF
TRBV5-1 TRBD2 12 CASSLAGEGSYF
TRBV19 - 17 CASSIRNRPNNNQPQHF
TRBV19 TRBD1 15 CASSIAAGGSYEQYF
TRBV5-4 TRBD1 15 CASSPEEGALSGYTF
TRBV10-3 TRBD2 14 CATRLAGGYNEQFF
TRBV6-1 - 13 CASSESVNTEAFF
TRBV11-3 - 16 CASSLAEGWRIGELFF
TRBV15 TRBD1 16 CATSTRQGSILYEQYF
TRBV7-9 - 15 CASSLGGSRYQPQHF
TRBV6-5 - 14 CASREGQSGDTQYF
TRBV30 - 13 CAWKVRGTYEQYF
TRBV4-1 TRBD2 17 CASSRRTSGSSTDTQYF
TRBV7-2 TRBD2 19 CASSRRLAGASTGANVLTF
TRBV4-1 TRBD2 15 CASSQGLATYNEQFF
TRBV7-8 - 14 CASRLPGVSYEQYF
TRBV5-6 TRBD1 14 CASDSDRGLHTQYF
TRBV7-2 - 15 CASSRRASGTGELFF
TRBV19 - 13 CASTKTGQETQYF
TRBV5-1 - 17 CASSLTPLGAGHTTQYF
TRBV7-2 - 14 CASSLSGLQETQYF